The 27 T cell receptor beta chains in this list originate from one sample, sequenced in a study of shared clonotypes between healthy human individuals. Naive CD8 cells, CD45RO-negative and positively selected for CCR7, excluded terminally differentiated effector memory CD45RA+ cells. Assay: immunoSEQ multiplex PCR; the TCRdb copy retains only in-frame clones and omits some. In the table there are about 2 million clones, about 95% of which are singletons. Material: naive CD8+ T cells sorted from blood. The receptors were sampled from a man aged 18 to 30 in good health.

This clone has only a few counts. V and J are TRBV27 and TRBJ2-7; D is perhaps TRBD2 (5 bases). The germline CDR1 and CDR2 sequences are MNHEY and SMNVEV (reference sequence). Trimming removed 5 bases at V and 3 bases at J, with 14 bases between. The CDR3 contains 14 residues. The CDR3 nucleotides read TGTGCCAGCAGTCCTGTTCGAGGGCGCTACGAGCAGTACTTC. Its translation: CASSPVRGRYEQYF.

The chain combines TRBV28 with TRBJ2-1; D may correspond to TRBD1 or TRBD2 (6 bases each). The CDR3 extends over 14 amino acids. Germline V gene sequence: CDR1 MDHEN, CDR2 SYDVKM. Trimming took off 3 bases at V and 5 bases at J, with 11 bases between the two ends. In DNA, the CDR3 is TGTGCCAGCAGTTTCAGGGGACTGAACAATGAGCAGTTCTTC. Its translation is CASSFRGLNNEQFF.

This chain joins TRBV2 and TRBJ2-1; D is perhaps TRBD2 (6 bases). The CDR3 has 14 amino acids. The germline V and J ends were trimmed by 4 bases and 4 bases, with 11 bases remaining between them. CDR1 is SNHLY, CDR2 FYNNEI, per germline. The CDR3 nucleotides read TGTGCCAGCAGTGTTAGCGGCCTTTACAATGAGCAGTTCTTC. It codes for CASSVSGLYNEQFF.

The CDR3 nucleotides are TGTGCCAGCAGCCAACAGAAAGGATTCGGAAACATTCAGTACTTC. This gives the protein CASSQQKGFGNIQYF. The chain combines TRBV14 with TRBJ2-4; D unclear. The CDR3 sequence is 15 residues long. Germline values: CDR1 SGHDN, CDR2 FVKESK. The V end was cut by 2 bases, the J end by 6 bases, with 14 bases between.

Remarks on this clone: This sample also contains other DNA sequences that code for the same CDR3. This sequence joins TRBV18 and TRBJ2-7; D not certain. CDR3 size: 13 residues. Germline CDR1 is KGHSH and CDR2 is LQKENI. V lost 0 bases, J lost 4 bases, and 7 bases lay in between. CDR3 sequence reads: CASSPPSGYEQYF. Written as DNA, the CDR3 is TGTGCCAGCTCACCACCGTCAGGTTACGAGCAGTACTTC.

The V and J genes are TRBV11-3 and TRBJ2-3, with TRBD2 matching over 9 bases. V shed 3 bases, J shed 2 bases, and the junction held 3 bases outside the gene matches. Germline V gene lookup returns CDR1 SGHNT and CDR2 YENEEA. CDR3 size: 15 residues. CDR3 coding DNA: TGTGCCAGCAGCTTGCGGGGGGGGACCACAGATACGCAGTATTTT. The encoded protein is CASSLRGGTTDTQYF. Drawing the rest from reference TRBV11-3 and TRBJ2-3, the complete variable domain is EAGVVQSPRYKIIEKKQPVAFWCNPISGHNTLYWYLQNLGQGPELLIRYENEEAVDDSQLPKDRFSAERLKGVDSTLKIQPAELGDSAVYLCASSLRGGTTDTQYFGPGTRLTVL.

This chain connects TRBV27 to TRBJ2-3; D not certain. The CDR3 covers 15 residues. Germline V CDR1 and CDR2: MNHEY, SMNVEV (reference sequence). With 5 bases removed from V and 6 bases from J, the gap between germline ends came to 18 bases. CDR3 DNA sequence: TGTGCCAGCAGTCCCCAGTGGAGCGTGGGGGATACGCAGTATTTT. As protein: CASSPQWSVGDTQYF.

This CDR3 is CASSSPPPAGGNNEQFF. The CDR3 coding sequence is TGTGCCAGCAGCTCTCCCCCCCCCGCGGGGGGAAACAATGAGCAGTTCTTC. The rearrangement links TRBV7-9 to TRBJ2-1; 8 bases are shared with TRBD2. CDR1 SEHNR and CDR2 FQNEAQ come from the germline V gene (reference sequence). The CDR3 loop spans 17 amino acids. V shed 4 bases, J shed 5 bases, and the junction held 13 bases outside the gene matches.

The gene calls are TRBV19 and TRBJ1-1; 7 bases fit TRBD1. Germline V gene sequence: CDR1 LNHDA, CDR2 SQIVND (reference sequence). V lost 8 bases, J lost 8 bases, and 8 bases stayed unmatched. This CDR3 contains 12 residues. This CDR3 reads CASGYRGQEAFF. The CDR3 nucleotides are TGTGCCAGTGGATACAGGGGACAGGAAGCTTTCTTT. Full variable domain (rest looked up from reference TRBV19 and TRBJ1-1): DGGITQSPKYLFRKEGQNVTLSCEQNLNHDAMYWYRQDPGQGLRLIYYSQIVNDFQKGDIAEGYSVSREKKESFPLTVTSAQKNPTAFYLCASGYRGQEAFFGQGTRLTVV.

To note about this clone: Other DNA sequences in the same sample also yield this CDR3. V and J are TRBV19 and TRBJ1-1; D call uncertain. The CDR3 covers 12 residues. Trimming took off 5 bases at V and 2 bases at J, with 6 bases between the two ends. The germline V gene encodes CDR1 LNHDA and CDR2 SQIVND (reference sequence). The CDR3 spells CASSGLNTEAFF. CDR3 DNA sequence: TGTGCCAGTAGTGGGTTAAACACTGAAGCTTTCTTT.

Comment on this clone: Other DNA variants within this sample encode the same CDR3. CDR3 DNA: TGTGCCAGCAGTTTCCTAGCGGGGGGGAACACCGGGGAGCTGTTTTTT. This codes for CASSFLAGGNTGELFF. V and J are TRBV27 and TRBJ2-2; 11 bases align to TRBD2. V was clipped by 3 bases and J by 1 base; unmatched bases: 1. Germline values: CDR1 MNHEY, CDR2 SMNVEV (reference sequence). The CDR3 totals 16 residues.

This chain joins TRBV19 and TRBJ1-2; TRBD1 might be the D (5 bases). V lost 3 bases and J 6 bases, leaving 11 bases between the germline ends. The CDR3 is 13 residues long. CDR1 LNHDA and CDR2 SQIVND come from the germline V gene (reference sequence). The CDR3 DNA reads as TGTGCCAGTAGTATCGAGGGGTTCAATGGCTACACCTTC. It translates to CASSIEGFNGYTF.

J is TRBJ2-7 and V is TRBV29-1; 7 nucleotides agree with TRBD2. The CDR3 is 16 amino acids. Germline CDR1 is SQVTM and CDR2 is ANQGSEA. J lost 2 bases, V lost 0 bases, and 10 bases had no gene match. The CDR3: CSVEDHSGTTTYEQYF. The CDR3 DNA is TGCAGCGTTGAAGATCATTCAGGGACTACCACCTACGAGCAGTACTTC.

The V gene is TRBV6-6, the J gene TRBJ2-5; 7 bases are a match to TRBD1. Trimming took 0 bases from V and 5 from J; bases not matched to a gene: 9. The CDR3 extends over 16 amino acids. Germline loops: CDR1 MNHNY, CDR2 SVGAGI (reference sequence). The DNA of the CDR3 is TGTGCCAGCAGTTACTCAGGGACAGACTTGAGGGAGACCCAGTACTTC. This codes for CASSYSGTDLRETQYF.

CDR3 coding DNA: TGTGCCAGCAGCTTAGAGTTTAGGAGGGAAGCACAGTACTTC. The encoded protein is CASSLEFRREAQYF. This chain uses TRBV13 with TRBJ2-7; tentative D call: TRBD2 (6 bases). Germline CDR1 PRHDT, CDR2 FYEKMQ (reference sequence). This CDR3 region has 14 residues. V lost 1 base, J lost 10 bases, and 17 bases lay in between.

DNA for the CDR3: TGCGCCAGATTACTACCGGGACAGGGAAGCACCGGGGAGCTGTTTTTT. This sequence encodes CARLLPGQGSTGELFF. The V and J genes are TRBV5-1 and TRBJ2-2; 9 bases line up with TRBD1. The germline CDR1 and CDR2 sequences are SGHRS and YFSETQ. The V segment lost 8 bases and the J segment 4 bases; nucleotides outside the gene matches: 12. The CDR3 sequence is 16 residues long.

This clone was seen just once. The V call is TRBV6-5, the J call TRBJ2-7; D ambiguous. The CDR3 runs to 14 residues. CDR1 is MNHEY and CDR2 is SVGAGI in the germline V gene. V was trimmed by 0 bases and J by 3 bases, leaving 9 bases between them. The CDR3 DNA is TGTGCCAGCAGTTACTCGTACCCTGACTACGAGCAGTACTTC. Translation gives CASSYSYPDYEQYF.

V is TRBV6-5 and J is TRBJ2-7; 8 bases line up with TRBD1. Germline CDR1 reads MNHEY; CDR2 reads SVGAGI. The CDR3 has 14 amino acids. V lost 4 bases and J lost 2; bases outside the gene matches: 4. CDR3: CASSFGTGPYEQYF. CDR3 nucleotides: TGTGCCAGCAGTTTCGGGACAGGTCCCTACGAGCAGTACTTC.

The chain joins TRBV19 to TRBJ2-4, with D perhaps assigned TRBD1 or TRBD2 (6 bases each). V was cut by 0 bases and J by 3 bases, with 12 bases left in between. The CDR3 loop spans 16 amino acids. Germline CDR1 LNHDA, CDR2 SQIVND (reference sequence). CDR3 loop: CASSIEGGRGKNIQYF. In DNA form, the CDR3 reads TGTGCCAGTAGTATAGAAGGGGGGCGAGGCAAAAACATTCAGTACTTC.

V gene TRBV6-1 combines with J gene TRBJ2-5, with 7 nucleotides matching TRBD2. After removal of 3 bases from V and 0 bases from J, the junction contained 4 bases not matched to a gene. This CDR3 has 15 amino acids. Per germline, CDR1 MNHNS and CDR2 SASEGT. The CDR3 protein is CASSDLSGHQETQYF. The CDR3 DNA is TGTGCCAGCAGTGACCTTAGCGGGCACCAAGAGACCCAGTACTTC.

The J gene is TRBJ2-3, the V gene TRBV4-1; tentatively, D is TRBD1 or TRBD2 (6 bases each). The germline CDR1 and CDR2 sequences are MGHRA and YSYEKL. V gave up 3 bases and J gave up 4 bases, with 8 bases separating them. This CDR3 is 13 amino acids long. CDR3 protein: CASSHGGADTQYF. The CDR3 DNA follows: TGCGCCAGCAGCCACGGGGGCGCAGATACGCAGTATTTT.

The chain employs TRBV4-1 and TRBJ1-1; no clear D. The germline V gene has CDR1 MGHRA and CDR2 YSYEKL. Trimming shortened V by 2 bases and J by 5 bases, and 21 bases separated the two germline ends. This CDR3 region has 17 residues. The CDR3 DNA follows: TGCGCCAGCAGCCAAAAACATCCCCTGATTTCCGAGACTGAAGCTTTCTTT. As protein: CASSQKHPLISETEAFF.

The rearrangement joins TRBV4-1 to TRBJ2-6; no clear D gene. Germline CDR1 and CDR2: MGHRA and YSYEKL. The CDR3 has 17 amino acids. V was trimmed by 4 bases and J by 0 bases, leaving 13 bases between them. The CDR3 bases are TGCGCCAGCAGCCTCCTTGTGGACCGCTCTGGGGCCAACGTCCTGACTTTC. This translates into CASSLLVDRSGANVLTF.

This clone was detected only once. The chain carries TRBV11-2 and TRBJ2-3, with 14 nucleotides matching TRBD2. Germline V gene sequence: CDR1 SGHAT, CDR2 FQNNGV. The CDR3 sequence is 16 residues long. Trimming took 0 bases from V and 9 from J; bases not matched to a gene: 5. Written as DNA, the CDR3 is TGTGCCAGCAGCTTAGAGGGGACTAGCGGGAGAGGGACGCAGTATTTT. Amino acids: CASSLEGTSGRGTQYF.

The chain couples TRBV18 to TRBJ2-1; 9 nucleotides agree with TRBD2. Trimming took 6 bases from V and 2 from J; bases not matched to a gene: 5. This CDR3 contains 15 residues. CDR1 is KGHSH, CDR2 LQKENI, per germline. CDR3 nucleotides: TGTGCCAGCTCGGGTGGACTAGCGACCTACAATGAGCAGTTCTTC. Translated, it gives CASSGGLATYNEQFF.

J is TRBJ2-7 and V is TRBV7-6; TRBD2 agrees at 7 bases. The length of the CDR3 is 16 residues. V lost 1 base and J lost 1; bases outside the gene matches: 7. The V gene's germline CDR1 is SGHVS and CDR2 FNYEAQ. The CDR3 DNA is TGTGCCAGCAGCTTAGGTGCGGGAGCTCCATCCTACGAGCAGTACTTC. It translates to CASSLGAGAPSYEQYF. Complete variable domain (other parts from reference TRBV7-6 and TRBJ2-7): GAGVSQSPRYKVTKRGQDVALRCDPISGHVSLYWYRQALGQGPEFLTYFNYEAQQDKSGLPNDRFSAERPEGSISTLTIQRTEQRDSAMYRCASSLGAGAPSYEQYFGPGTRLTVT.

This chain joins TRBV7-9 and TRBJ1-5; D is perhaps TRBD1 (5 bases). Germline CDR1 and CDR2: SEHNR and FQNEAQ (reference sequence). V lost 5 bases, J lost 4 bases, and 9 bases lay in between. The CDR3 consists of 13 residues. The CDR3 region has the DNA TGTGCCAGCAGCCCAGGGCGGAATCAGCCCCAGCATTTT. Translated, it gives CASSPGRNQPQHF.